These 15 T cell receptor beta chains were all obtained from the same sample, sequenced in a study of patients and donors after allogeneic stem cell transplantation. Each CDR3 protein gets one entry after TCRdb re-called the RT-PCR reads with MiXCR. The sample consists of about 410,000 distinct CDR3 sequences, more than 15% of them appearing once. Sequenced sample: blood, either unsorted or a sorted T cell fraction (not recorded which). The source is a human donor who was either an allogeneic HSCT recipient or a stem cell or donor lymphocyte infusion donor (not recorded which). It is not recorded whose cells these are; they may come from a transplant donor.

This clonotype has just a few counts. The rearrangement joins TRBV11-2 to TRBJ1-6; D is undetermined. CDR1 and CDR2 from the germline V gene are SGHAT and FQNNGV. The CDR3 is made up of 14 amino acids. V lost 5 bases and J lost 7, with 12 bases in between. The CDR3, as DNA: TGTGCCAGCAGCCATGACACGGGGAATTCACCCCTCCACTTT. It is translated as CASSHDTGNSPLHF.

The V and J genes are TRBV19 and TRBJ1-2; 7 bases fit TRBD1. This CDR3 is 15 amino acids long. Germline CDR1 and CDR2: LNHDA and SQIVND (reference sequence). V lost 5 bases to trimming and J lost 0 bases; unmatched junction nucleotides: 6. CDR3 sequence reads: CASSPMTGTNYGYTF. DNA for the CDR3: TGTGCCAGTAGTCCAATGACAGGGACTAACTATGGCTACACCTTC. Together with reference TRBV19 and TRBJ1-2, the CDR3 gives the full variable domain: DGGITQSPKYLFRKEGQNVTLSCEQNLNHDAMYWYRQDPGQGLRLIYYSQIVNDFQKGDIAEGYSVSREKKESFPLTVTSAQKNPTAFYLCASSPMTGTNYGYTFGSGTRLTVV.

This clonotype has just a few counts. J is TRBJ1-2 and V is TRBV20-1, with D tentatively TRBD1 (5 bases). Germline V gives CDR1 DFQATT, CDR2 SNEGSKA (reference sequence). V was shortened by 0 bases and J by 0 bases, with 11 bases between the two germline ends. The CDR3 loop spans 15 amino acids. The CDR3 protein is CSARDIRDSNYGYTF. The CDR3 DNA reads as TGCAGTGCTAGAGATATCCGGGACTCTAACTATGGCTACACCTTC.

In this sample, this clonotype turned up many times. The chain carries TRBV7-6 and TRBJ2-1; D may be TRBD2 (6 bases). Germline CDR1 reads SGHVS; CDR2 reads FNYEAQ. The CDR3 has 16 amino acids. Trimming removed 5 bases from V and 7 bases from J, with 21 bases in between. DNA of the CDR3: TGTGCCAGCAGCCCCCGGAGGGGCGGGGTTTTAAATGAGCAGTTCTTC. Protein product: CASSPRRGGVLNEQFF.

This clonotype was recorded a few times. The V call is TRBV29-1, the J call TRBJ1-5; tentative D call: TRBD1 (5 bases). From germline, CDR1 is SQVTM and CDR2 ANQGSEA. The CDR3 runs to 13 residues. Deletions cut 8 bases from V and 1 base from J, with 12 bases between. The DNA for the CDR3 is TGCAGCACATCGGAGGGGAGCAATCAGCCCCAGCATTTT. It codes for CSTSEGSNQPQHF.

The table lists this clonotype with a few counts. CDR3 nucleotides: TGTGCCAGCAGCTTAGATCCGTCCGGGGAGCTGTTTTTT. Protein: CASSLDPSGELFF. The chain combines TRBV11-3 with TRBJ2-2; D is ambiguous. Trimming pared 0 bases from V and 6 bases from J, leaving 5 bases between. The V gene's germline CDR1 is SGHNT and CDR2 YENEEA. The CDR3 has 13 amino acids.

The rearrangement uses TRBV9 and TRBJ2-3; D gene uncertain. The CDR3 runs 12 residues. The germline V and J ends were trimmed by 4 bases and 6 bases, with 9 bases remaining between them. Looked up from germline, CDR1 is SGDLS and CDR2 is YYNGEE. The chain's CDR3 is CASSPIGDTQYF. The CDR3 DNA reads TGTGCCAGCAGCCCGATCGGTGATACGCAGTATTTT.

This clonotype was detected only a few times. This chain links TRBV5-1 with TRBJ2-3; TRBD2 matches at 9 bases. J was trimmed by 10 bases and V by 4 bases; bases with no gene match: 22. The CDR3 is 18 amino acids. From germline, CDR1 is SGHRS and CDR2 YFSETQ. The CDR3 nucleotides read TGCGCCAGCAGCACCTATTCTAGCGGGACCCTAGGCACAGAGGCGCAGTATTTT. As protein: CASSTYSSGTLGTEAQYF.

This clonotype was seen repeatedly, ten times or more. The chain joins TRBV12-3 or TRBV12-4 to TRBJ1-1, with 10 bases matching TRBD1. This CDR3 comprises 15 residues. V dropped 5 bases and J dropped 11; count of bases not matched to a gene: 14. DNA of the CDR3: TGTGCCAGCAGTCCCCAGGGGACAGGGGATCTGAATGCTTTCTTT. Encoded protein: CASSPQGTGDLNAFF.

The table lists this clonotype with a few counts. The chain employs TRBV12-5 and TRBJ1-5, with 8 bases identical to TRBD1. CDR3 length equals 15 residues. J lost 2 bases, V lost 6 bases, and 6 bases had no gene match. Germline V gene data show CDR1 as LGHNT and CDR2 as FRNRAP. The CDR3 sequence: CASGQTGGRNQPQHF. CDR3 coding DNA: TGTGCTAGTGGCCAAACAGGGGGACGCAATCAGCCCCAGCATTTT.

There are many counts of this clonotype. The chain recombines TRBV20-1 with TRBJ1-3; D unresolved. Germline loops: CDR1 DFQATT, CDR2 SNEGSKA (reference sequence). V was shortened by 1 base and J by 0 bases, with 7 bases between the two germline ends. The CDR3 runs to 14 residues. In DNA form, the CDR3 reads TGCAGTGCTAGAGGGCAGACCTCTGGAAACACCATATATTTT. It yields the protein CSARGQTSGNTIYF.

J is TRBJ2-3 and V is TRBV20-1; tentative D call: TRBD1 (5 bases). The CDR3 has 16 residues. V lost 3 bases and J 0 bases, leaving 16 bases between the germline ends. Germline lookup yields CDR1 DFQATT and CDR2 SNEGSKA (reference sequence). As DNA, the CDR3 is TGCAGTGCTAGTAAGGGGCTAGGCCGAAGCACAGATACGCAGTATTTT. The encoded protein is CSASKGLGRSTDTQYF.

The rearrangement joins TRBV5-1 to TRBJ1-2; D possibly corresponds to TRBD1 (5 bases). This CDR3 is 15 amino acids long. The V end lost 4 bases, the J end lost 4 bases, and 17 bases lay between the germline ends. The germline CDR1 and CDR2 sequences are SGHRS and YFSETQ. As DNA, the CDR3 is TGCGCCAGCAGCCCGGGGGGGGTTGGCCCCTATGGCTACACCTTC. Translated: CASSPGGVGPYGYTF.

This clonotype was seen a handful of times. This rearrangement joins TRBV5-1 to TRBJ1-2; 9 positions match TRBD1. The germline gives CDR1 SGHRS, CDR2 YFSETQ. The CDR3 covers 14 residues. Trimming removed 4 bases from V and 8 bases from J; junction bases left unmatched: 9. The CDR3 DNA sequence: TGCGCCAGCAGCACCCGGACAGGGGCAGGGGGCTACACCTTC. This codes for CASSTRTGAGGYTF.

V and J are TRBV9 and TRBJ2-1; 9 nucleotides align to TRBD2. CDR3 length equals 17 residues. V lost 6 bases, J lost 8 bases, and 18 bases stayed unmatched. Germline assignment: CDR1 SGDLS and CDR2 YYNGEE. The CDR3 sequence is CASTRQAGGPGMDEQFF. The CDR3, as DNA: TGTGCCAGCACTCGGCAAGCGGGGGGCCCGGGCATGGATGAGCAGTTCTTC.